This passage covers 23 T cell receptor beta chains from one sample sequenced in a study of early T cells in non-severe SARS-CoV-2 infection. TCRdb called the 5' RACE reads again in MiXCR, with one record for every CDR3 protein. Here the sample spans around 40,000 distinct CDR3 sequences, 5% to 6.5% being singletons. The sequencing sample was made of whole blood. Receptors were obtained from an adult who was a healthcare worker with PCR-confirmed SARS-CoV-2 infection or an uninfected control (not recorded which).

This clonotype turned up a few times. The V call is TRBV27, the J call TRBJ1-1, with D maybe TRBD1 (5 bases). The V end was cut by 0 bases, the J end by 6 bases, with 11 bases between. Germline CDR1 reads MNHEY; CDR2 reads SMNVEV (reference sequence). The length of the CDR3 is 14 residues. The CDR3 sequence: CASSLSLGGAEAFF. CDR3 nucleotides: TGTGCCAGCAGTTTATCCCTGGGGGGGGCTGAAGCTTTCTTT.

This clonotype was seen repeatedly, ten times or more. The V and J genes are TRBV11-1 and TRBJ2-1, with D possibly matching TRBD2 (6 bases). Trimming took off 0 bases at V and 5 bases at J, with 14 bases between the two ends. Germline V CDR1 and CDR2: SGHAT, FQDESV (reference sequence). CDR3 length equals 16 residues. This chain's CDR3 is CASSLAAGSLNNEQFF. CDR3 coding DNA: TGTGCCAGCAGCTTAGCAGCCGGGAGCTTGAACAATGAGCAGTTCTTC.

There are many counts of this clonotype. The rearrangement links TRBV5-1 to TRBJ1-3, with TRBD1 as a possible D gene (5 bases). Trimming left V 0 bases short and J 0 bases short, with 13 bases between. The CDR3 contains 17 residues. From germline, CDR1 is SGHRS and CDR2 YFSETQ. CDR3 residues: CASSLGIQGVSGNTIYF. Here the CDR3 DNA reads TGCGCCAGCAGCTTGGGAATCCAAGGGGTCTCTGGAAACACCATATATTTT.

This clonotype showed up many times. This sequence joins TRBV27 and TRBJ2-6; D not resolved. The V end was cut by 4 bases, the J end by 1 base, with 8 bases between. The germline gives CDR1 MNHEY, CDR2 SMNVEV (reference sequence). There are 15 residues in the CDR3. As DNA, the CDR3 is TGTGCCAGCAGTTCTCATCTTTCTGGGGCCAACGTCCTGACTTTC. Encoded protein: CASSSHLSGANVLTF.

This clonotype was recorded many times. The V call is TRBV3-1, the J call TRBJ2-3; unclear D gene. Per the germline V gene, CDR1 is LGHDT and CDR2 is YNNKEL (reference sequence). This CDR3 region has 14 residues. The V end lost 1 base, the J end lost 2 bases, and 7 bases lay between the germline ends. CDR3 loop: CASSQGPTTDTQYF. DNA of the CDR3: TGTGCCAGCAGCCAAGGTCCAACCACAGATACGCAGTATTTT.

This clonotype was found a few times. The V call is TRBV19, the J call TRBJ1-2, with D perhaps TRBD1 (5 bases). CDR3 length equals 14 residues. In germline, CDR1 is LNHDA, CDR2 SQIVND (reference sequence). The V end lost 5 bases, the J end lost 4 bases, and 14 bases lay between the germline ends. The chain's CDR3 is CASSSPGRIYGYTF. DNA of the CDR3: TGTGCCAGTAGTTCTCCGGGACGGATCTATGGCTACACCTTC.

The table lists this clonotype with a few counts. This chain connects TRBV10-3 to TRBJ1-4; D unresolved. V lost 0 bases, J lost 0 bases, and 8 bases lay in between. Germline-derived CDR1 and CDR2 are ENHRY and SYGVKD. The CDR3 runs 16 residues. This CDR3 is CAISESRAATNEKLFF. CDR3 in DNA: TGTGCCATCAGTGAGTCGAGGGCAGCAACTAATGAAAAACTGTTTTTT.

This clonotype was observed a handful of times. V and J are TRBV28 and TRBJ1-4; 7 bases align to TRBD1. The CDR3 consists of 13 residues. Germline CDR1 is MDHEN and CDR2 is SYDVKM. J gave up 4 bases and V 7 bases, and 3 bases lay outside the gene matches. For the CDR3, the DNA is TGTGCCAGCAAGACAGGGAGTAATGAAAAACTGTTTTTT. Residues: CASKTGSNEKLFF.

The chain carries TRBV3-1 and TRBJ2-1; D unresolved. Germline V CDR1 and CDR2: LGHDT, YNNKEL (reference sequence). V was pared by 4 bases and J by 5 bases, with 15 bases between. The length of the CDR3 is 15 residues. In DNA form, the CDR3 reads TGTGCCAGCAGCCGGGTGGGCGGAGCAAACAATGAGCAGTTCTTC. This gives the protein CASSRVGGANNEQFF.

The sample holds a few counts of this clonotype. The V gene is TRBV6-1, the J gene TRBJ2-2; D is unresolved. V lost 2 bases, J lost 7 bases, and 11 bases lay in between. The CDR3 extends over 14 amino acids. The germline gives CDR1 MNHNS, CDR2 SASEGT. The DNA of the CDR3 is TGTGCCAGCAGTGAACTAAGATTCGGCGGGGAGCTGTTTTTT. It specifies CASSELRFGGELFF.

As DNA, the CDR3 is TGCAGCGTTGGGGGCCTCTCTGGGGCCAACGTCCTGACTTTC. This sequence encodes CSVGGLSGANVLTF. The gene calls are TRBV29-1 and TRBJ2-6, with a tentative D call TRBD1 (5 bases). The CDR3 is 14 residues long. CDR1 is SQVTM and CDR2 is ANQGSEA in the germline V gene. Trimming removed 4 bases from V and 0 bases from J, with 7 bases in between.

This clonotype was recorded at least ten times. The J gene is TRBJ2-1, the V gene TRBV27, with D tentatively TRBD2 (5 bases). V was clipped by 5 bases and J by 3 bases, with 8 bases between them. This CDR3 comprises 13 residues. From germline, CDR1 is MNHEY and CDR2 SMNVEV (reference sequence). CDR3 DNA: TGTGCCAGCAGTGACGGGGACTACAATGAGCAGTTCTTC. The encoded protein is CASSDGDYNEQFF.

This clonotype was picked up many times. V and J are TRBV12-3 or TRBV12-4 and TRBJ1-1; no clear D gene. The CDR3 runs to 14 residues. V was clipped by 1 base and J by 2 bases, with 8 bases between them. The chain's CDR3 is CASSLVGVNTEAFF. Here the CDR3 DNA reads TGTGCCAGCAGTTTAGTCGGGGTTAACACTGAAGCTTTCTTT.

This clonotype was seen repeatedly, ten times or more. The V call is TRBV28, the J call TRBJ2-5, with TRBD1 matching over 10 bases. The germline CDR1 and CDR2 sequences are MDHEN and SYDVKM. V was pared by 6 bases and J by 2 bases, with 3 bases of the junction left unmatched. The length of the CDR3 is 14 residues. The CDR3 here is CASSSDRGQETQYF. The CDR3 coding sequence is TGTGCCAGCAGCTCGGACAGGGGGCAAGAGACCCAGTACTTC.

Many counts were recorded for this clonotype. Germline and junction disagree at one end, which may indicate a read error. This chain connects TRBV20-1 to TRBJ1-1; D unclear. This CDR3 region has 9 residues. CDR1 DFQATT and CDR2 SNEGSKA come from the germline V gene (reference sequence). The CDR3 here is CSASTAVLF. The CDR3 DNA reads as TGCAGTGCTTCCACTGCAGTCCTCTTT.

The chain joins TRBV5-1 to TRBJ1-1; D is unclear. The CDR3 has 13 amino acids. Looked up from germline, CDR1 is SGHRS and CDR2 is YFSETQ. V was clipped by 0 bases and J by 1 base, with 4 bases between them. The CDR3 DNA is TGCGCCAGCAGCTTGGACCAGAACACTGAAGCTTTCTTT. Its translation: CASSLDQNTEAFF.

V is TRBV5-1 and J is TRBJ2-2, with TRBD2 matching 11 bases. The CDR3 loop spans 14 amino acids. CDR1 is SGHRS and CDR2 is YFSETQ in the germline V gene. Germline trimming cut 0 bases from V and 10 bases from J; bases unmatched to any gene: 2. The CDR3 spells CASSLELAGVELFF. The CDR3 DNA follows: TGCGCCAGCAGCTTGGAACTAGCGGGAGTGGAGCTGTTTTTT.

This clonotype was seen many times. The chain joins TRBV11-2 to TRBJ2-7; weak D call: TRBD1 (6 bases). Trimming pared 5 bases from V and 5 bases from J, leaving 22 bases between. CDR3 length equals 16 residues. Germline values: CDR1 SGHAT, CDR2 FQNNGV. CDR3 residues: CASSHTTGIGYNEQYF. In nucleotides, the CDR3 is TGTGCCAGCAGCCATACCACAGGGATAGGATACAACGAGCAGTACTTC.

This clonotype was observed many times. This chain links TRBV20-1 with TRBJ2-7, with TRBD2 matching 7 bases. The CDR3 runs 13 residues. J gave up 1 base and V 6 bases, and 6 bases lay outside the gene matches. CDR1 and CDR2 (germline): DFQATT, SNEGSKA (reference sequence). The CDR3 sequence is CSALPSGSYEQYF. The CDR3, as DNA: TGCAGTGCCCTCCCTAGCGGTTCCTACGAGCAGTACTTC.

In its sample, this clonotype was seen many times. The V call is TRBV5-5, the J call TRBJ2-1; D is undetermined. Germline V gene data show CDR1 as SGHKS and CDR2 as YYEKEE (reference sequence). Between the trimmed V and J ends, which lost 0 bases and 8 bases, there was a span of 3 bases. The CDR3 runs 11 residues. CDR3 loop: CASSLGHEQFF. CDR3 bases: TGTGCCAGCAGCTTGGGCCATGAGCAGTTCTTC.

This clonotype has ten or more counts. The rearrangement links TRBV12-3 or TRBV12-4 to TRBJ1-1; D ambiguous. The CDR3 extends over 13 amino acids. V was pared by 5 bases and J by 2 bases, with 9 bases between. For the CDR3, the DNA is TGTGCCAGCAGTCCCCAGGTAAACACTGAAGCTTTCTTT. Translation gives CASSPQVNTEAFF.

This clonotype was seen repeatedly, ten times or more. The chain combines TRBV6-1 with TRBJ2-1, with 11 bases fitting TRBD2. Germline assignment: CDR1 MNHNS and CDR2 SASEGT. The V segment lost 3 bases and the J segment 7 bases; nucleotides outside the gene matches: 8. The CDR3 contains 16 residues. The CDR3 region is CASSDYGTSGQNEQFF. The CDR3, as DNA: TGTGCCAGCAGTGACTATGGGACTAGCGGCCAAAATGAGCAGTTCTTC.

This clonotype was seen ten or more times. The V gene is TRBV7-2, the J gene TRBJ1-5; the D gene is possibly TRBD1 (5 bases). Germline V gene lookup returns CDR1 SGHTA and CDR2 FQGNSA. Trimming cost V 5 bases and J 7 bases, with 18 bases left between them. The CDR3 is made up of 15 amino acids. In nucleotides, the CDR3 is TGTGCCAGCAGCCGAGACCCAGGGAATCGGCAGCCCCAGCATTTT. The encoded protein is CASSRDPGNRQPQHF.